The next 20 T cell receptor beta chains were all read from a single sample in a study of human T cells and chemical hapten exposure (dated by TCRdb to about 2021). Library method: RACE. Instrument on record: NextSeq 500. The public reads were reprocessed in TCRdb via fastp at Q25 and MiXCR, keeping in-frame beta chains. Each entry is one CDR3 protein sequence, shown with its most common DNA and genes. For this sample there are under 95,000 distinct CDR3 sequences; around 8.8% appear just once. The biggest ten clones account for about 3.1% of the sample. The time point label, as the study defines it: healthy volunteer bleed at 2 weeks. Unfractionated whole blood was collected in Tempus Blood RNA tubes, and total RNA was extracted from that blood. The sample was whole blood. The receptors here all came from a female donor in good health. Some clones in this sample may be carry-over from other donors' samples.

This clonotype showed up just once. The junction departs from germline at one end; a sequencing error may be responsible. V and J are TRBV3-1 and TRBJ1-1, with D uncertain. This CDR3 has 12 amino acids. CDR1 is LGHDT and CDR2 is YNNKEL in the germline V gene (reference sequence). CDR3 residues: CATSRGVTEAFF. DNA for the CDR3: TGTGCCACCAGCCGGGGTGTCACTGAAGCTTTCTTT.

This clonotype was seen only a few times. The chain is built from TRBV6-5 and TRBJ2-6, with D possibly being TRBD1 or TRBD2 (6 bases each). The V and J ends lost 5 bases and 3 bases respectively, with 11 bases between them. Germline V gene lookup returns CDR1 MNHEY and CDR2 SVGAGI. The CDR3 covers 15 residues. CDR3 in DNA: TGTGCCAGCAGTAACAGGGAGGATGGGGCCAACGTCCTGACTTTC. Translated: CASSNREDGANVLTF.

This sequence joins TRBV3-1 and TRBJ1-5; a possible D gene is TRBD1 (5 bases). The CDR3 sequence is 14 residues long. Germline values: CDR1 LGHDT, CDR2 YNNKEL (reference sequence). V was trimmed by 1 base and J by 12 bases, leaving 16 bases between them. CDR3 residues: CASSQGYSGGHQHF. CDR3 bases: TGTGCCAGCAGCCAAGGGTACTCGGGGGGTCACCAGCATTTT.

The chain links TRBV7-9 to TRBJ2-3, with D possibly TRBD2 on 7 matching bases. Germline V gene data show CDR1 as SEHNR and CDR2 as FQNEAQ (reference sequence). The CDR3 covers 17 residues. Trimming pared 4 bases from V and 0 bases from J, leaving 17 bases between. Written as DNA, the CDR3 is TGTGCCAGCAGCTCCCCTCCGAGCGGGACAAGCACAGATACGCAGTATTTT. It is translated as CASSSPPSGTSTDTQYF.

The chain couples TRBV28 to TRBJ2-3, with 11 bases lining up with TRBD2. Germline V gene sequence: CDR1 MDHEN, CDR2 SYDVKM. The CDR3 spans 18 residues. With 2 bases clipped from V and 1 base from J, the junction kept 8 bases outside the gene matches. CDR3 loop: CASSLQGLAVWGTDTQYF. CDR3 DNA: TGTGCCAGCAGTTTACAGGGACTAGCGGTCTGGGGCACAGATACGCAGTATTTT. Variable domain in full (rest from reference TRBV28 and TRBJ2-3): DVKVTQSSRYLVKRTGEKVFLECVQDMDHENMFWYRQDPGLGLRLIYFSYDVKMKEKGDIPEGYSVSREKKERFSLILESASTNQTSMYLCASSLQGLAVWGTDTQYFGPGTRLTVL.

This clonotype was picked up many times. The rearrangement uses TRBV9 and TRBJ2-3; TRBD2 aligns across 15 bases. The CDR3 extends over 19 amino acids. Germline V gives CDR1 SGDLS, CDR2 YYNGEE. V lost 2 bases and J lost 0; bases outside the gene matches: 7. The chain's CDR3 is CASSVFQGLAGGSTDTQYF. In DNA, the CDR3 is TGTGCCAGCAGCGTGTTCCAGGGACTAGCGGGAGGTAGCACAGATACGCAGTATTTT.

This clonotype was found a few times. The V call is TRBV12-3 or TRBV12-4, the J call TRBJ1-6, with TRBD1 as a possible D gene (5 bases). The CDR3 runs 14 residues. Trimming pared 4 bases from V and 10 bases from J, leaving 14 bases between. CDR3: CASSYWQGGSPLHF. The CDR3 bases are TGTGCCAGCAGTTACTGGCAGGGAGGATCACCCCTCCACTTT.

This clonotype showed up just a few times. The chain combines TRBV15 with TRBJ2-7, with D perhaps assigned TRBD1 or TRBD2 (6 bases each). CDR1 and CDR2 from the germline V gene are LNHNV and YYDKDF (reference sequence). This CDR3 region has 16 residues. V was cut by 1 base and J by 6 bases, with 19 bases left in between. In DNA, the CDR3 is TGTGCCACCAGCAGAGTTGCCCACCCAGGAGGGGGCGAGCAGTACTTC. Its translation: CATSRVAHPGGGEQYF.

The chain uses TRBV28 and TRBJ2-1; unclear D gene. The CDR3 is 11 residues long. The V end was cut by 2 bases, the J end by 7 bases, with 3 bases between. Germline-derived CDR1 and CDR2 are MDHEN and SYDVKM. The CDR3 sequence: CASSLLNEQFF. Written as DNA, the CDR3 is TGTGCCAGCAGTTTACTTAATGAGCAGTTCTTC.

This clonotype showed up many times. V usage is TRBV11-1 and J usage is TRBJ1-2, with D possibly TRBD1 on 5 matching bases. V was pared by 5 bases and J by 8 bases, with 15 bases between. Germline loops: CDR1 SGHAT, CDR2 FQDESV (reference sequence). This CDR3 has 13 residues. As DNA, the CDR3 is TGTGCCAGCAGCCTATACCTAGGGACCGGCTACACCTTC. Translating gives CASSLYLGTGYTF.

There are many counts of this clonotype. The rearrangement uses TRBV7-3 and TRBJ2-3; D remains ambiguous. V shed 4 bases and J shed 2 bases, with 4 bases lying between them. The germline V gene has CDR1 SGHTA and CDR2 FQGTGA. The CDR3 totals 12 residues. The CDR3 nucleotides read TGTGCCAGCAGCTCAAACACAGATACGCAGTATTTT. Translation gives CASSSNTDTQYF.

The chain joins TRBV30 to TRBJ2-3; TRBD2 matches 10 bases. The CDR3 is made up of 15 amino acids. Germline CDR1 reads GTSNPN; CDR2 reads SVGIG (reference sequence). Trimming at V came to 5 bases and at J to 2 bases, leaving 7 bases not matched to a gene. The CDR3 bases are TGTGCCTGGGCCCCGCTAGCGGGAGACACAGATACGCAGTATTTT. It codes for CAWAPLAGDTDTQYF.

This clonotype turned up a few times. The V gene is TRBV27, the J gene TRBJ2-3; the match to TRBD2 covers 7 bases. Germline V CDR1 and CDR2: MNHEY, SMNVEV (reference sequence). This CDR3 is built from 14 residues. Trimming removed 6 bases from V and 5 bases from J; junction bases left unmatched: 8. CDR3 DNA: TGTGCCAGCAGCACGAGCGGGATAATAGATACGCAGTATTTT. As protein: CASSTSGIIDTQYF.

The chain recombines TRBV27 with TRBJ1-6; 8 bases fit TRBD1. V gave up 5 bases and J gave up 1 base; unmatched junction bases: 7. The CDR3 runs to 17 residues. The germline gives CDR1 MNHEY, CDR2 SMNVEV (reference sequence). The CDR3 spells CASSPGTGTSYNSPLHF. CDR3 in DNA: TGTGCCAGCAGTCCAGGGACAGGAACGTCCTATAATTCACCCCTCCACTTT.

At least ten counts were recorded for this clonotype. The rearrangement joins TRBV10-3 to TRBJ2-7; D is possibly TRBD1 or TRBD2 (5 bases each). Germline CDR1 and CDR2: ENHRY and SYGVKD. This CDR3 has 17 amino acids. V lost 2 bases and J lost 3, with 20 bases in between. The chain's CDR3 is CAISEPIAGGTYYEQYF. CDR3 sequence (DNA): TGTGCCATCAGTGAGCCGATAGCCGGTGGGACCTACTACGAGCAGTACTTC.

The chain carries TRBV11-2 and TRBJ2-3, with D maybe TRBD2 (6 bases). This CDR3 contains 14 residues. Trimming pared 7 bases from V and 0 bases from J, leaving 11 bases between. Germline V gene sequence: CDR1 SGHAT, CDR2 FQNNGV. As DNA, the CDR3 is TGTGCCAGCACCCGGGACTCTAGCACAGATACGCAGTATTTT. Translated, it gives CASTRDSSTDTQYF.

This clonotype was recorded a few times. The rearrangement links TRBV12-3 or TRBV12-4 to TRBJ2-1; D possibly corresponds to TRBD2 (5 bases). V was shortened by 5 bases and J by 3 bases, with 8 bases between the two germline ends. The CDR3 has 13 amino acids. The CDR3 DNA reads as TGTGCCAGCAGTGAGGACTTCTACAATGAGCAGTTCTTC. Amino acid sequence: CASSEDFYNEQFF.

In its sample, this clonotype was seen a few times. CDR3 DNA sequence: TGTGCCAGCAGCCCCGGGACCTCCCAGCGGGAGCAGTACTTC. It specifies CASSPGTSQREQYF. The chain joins TRBV6-1 to TRBJ2-7; D could derive from TRBD1 or TRBD2 (5 bases each). Trimming pared 6 bases from V and 7 bases from J, leaving 19 bases between. In germline, CDR1 is MNHNS, CDR2 SASEGT. The CDR3 is 14 amino acids.

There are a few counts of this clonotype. CDR3: CASLNSGRSNEQFF. CDR3 DNA sequence: TGTGCCAGCCTGAATAGTGGTAGGTCCAATGAGCAGTTCTTC. This chain joins TRBV2 and TRBJ2-1; D ambiguous. Germline values: CDR1 SNHLY, CDR2 FYNNEI. CDR3 length: 14 amino acids. The V and J ends lost 8 bases and 6 bases respectively, with 17 bases between them.

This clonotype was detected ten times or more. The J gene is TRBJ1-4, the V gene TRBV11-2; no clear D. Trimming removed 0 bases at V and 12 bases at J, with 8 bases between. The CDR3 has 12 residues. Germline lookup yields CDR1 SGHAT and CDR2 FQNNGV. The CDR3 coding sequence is TGTGCCAGCAGCTTAGACAGAGGAGAACTGTTTTTT. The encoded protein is CASSLDRGELFF.